The TCR beta chain under discussion was sequenced for a study of T cell responses to AZD1222 COVID-19 vaccine. Points from the study as a whole: At baseline, just 5 or 6 AZD1222 recipients tested seropositive. Targeting of unmutated variant regions was reportedly seen in nearly half of spike-specific TCRs.

To note about this clone: Antigen: not known.

The protocol was immunoSEQ multiplex PCR, while the TCRdb copy is restricted to in-frame clones and leaves out a portion. Of about 56,000 clones in the sample, 80% were seen once. CDR1 is ENHRY, CDR2 SYGVKD, per germline. This CDR3 is built from 17 residues. The ends lost 10 bases at V and 4 bases at J; junction bases unmatched: 18. This TCR came from an adult who received the AZD1222 COVID-19 vaccine. Here the sequenced sample was peripheral blood, taken 28 days after the second AZD1222 dose. J is TRBJ2-5 and V is TRBV10-3, with TRBD2 identical over 10 bases. The CDR3 DNA is TGTGCCACCAGGGGTCCTAGCGGGAGCGGGGTCGGAGAGACCCAGTACTTC. Translating it yields CATRGPSGSGVGETQYF.